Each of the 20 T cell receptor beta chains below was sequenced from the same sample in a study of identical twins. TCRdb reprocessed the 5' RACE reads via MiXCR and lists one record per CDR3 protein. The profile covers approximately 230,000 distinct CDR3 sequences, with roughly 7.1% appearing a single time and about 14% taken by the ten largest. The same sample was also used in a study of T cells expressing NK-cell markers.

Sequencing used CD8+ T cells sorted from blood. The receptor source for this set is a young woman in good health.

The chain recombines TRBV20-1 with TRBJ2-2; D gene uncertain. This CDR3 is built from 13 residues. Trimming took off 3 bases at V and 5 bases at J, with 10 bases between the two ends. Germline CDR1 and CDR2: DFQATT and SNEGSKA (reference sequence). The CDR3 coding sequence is TGCAGTGCTAGGGTTTATAAAACCGGGGAGCTGTTTTTT. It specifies CSARVYKTGELFF.

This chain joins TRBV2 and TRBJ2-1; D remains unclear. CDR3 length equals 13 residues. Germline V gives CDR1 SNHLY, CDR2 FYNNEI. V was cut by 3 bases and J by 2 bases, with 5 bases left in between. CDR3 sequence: CASSEMAYNEQFF. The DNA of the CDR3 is TGTGCCAGCAGTGAGATGGCCTACAATGAGCAGTTCTTC.

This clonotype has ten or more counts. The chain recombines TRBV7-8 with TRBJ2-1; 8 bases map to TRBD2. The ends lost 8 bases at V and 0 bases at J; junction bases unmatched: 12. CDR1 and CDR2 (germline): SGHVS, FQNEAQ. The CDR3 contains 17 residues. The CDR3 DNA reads TGTGCCAGCTGCCTAGCGGGCACGACCAGCTCCTACAATGAGCAGTTCTTC. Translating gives CASCLAGTTSSYNEQFF.

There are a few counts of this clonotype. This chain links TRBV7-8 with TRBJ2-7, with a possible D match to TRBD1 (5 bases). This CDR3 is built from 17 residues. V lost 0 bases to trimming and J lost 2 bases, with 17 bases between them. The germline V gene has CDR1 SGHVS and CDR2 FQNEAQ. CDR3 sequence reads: CASSLAFAQGGTYEQYF. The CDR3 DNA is TGTGCCAGCAGCTTAGCGTTCGCGCAGGGTGGGACCTACGAGCAGTACTTC. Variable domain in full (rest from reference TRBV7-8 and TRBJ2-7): GAGVSQSPRYKVAKRGQDVALRCDPISGHVSLFWYQQALGQGPEFLTYFQNEAQLDKSGLPSDRFFAERPEGSVSTLKIQRTQQEDSAVYLCASSLAFAQGGTYEQYFGPGTRLTVT.

CDR3 loop: CASSQMPPELFF. The CDR3 bases are TGTGCCAGCAGCCAAATGCCCCCTGAGCTGTTTTTT. The chain is built from TRBV3-1 and TRBJ2-2; no reliable D call. Germline V gene sequence: CDR1 LGHDT, CDR2 YNNKEL (reference sequence). Trimming cost V 2 bases and J 11 bases, with 9 bases left between them. The CDR3 runs 12 residues.

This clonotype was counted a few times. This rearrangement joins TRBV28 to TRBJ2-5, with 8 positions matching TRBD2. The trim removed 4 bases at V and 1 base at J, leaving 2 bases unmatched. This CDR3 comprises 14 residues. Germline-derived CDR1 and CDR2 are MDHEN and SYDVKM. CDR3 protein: CASSYRGGQETQYF. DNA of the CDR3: TGTGCCAGCAGTTATCGGGGGGGCCAAGAGACCCAGTACTTC.

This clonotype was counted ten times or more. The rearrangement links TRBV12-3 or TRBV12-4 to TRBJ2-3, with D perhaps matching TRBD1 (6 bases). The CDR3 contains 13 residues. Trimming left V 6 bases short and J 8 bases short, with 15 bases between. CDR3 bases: TGTGCCAGCAGCCCAACAGGGCCCGGTACGCAGTATTTT. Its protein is CASSPTGPGTQYF.

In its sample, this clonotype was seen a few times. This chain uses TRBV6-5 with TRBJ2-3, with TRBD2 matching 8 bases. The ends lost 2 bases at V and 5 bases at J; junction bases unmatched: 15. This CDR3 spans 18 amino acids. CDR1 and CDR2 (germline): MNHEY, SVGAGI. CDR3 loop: CASSYSGLTGGRVDTQYF. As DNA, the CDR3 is TGTGCCAGCAGTTACAGTGGACTGACGGGGGGGCGGGTAGATACGCAGTATTTT.

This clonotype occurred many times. In nucleotides, the CDR3 is TGTGCCAGCAGCGCTGACAGGGGAGAGGGCTACGAGCAGTACTTC. The encoded protein is CASSADRGEGYEQYF. This rearrangement joins TRBV12-3 or TRBV12-4 to TRBJ2-7; 8 bases match TRBD1. V lost 6 bases and J lost 3; bases outside the gene matches: 10. This CDR3 has 15 amino acids.

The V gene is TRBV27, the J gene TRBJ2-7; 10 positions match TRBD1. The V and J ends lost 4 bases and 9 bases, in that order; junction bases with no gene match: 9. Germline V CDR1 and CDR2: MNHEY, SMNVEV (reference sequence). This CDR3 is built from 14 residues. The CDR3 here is CASSSPGTGDAQYF. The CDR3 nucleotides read TGTGCCAGCAGTTCACCCGGGACAGGGGATGCGCAGTACTTC.

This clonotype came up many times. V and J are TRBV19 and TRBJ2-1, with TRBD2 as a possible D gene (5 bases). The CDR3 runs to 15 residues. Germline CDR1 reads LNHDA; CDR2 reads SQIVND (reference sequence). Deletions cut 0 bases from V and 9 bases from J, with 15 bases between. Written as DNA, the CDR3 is TGTGCCAGTAGTATAGAAGCGGACGCCTGGGGTGAGCAGTTCTTC. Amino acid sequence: CASSIEADAWGEQFF. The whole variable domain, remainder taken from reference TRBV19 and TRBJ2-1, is DGGITQSPKYLFRKEGQNVTLSCEQNLNHDAMYWYRQDPGQGLRLIYYSQIVNDFQKGDIAEGYSVSREKKESFPLTVTSAQKNPTAFYLCASSIEADAWGEQFFGPGTRLTVL.

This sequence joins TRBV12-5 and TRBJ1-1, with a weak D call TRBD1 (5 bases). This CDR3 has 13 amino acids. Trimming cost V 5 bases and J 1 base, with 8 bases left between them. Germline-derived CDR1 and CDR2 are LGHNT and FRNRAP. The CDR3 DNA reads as TGTGCTAGTGGTAGGCAGGGGAACACTGAAGCTTTCTTT. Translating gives CASGRQGNTEAFF.

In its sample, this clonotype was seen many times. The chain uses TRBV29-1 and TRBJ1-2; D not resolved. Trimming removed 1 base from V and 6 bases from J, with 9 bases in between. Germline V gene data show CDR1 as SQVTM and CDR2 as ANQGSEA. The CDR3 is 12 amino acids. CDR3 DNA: TGCAGCGTTGAAGGCTGGGCCAATGGCTACACCTTC. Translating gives CSVEGWANGYTF.

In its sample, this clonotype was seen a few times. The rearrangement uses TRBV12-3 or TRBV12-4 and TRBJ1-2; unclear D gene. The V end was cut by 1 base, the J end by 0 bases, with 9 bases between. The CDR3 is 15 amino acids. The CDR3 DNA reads TGTGCCAGCAGTTTAGATCCAGGAACTAACTATGGCTACACCTTC. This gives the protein CASSLDPGTNYGYTF.

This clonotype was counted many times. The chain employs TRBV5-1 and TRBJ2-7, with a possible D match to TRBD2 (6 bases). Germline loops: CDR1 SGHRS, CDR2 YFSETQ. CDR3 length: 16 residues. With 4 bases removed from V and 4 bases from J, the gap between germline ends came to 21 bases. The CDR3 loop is CASSRESGGLVYEQYF. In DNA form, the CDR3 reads TGCGCCAGCAGCCGAGAATCCGGAGGGTTAGTTTACGAGCAGTACTTC.

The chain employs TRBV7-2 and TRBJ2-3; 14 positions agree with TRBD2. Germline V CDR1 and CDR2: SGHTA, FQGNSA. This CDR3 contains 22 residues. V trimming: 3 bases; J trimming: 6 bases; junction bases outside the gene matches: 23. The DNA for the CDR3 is TGTGCCAGCAGCTTCTTAGCGGGGGGACTAGCGGGGGTCGCGGGTACCAGGGATACGCAGTATTTT. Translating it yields CASSFLAGGLAGVAGTRDTQYF.

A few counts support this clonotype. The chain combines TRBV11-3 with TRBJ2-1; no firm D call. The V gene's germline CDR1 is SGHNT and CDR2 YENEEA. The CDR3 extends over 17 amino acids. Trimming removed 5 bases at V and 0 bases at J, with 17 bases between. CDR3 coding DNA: TGTGCCAGCAGCAATCCGACCCTAATTGGCTCCTACAATGAGCAGTTCTTC. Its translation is CASSNPTLIGSYNEQFF.

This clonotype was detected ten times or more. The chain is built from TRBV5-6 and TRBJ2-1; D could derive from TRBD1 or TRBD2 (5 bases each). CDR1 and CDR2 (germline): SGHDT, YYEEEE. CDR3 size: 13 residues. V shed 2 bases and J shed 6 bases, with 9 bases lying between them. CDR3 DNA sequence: TGTGCCAGCAGCTTTGGGACGACCAATGAGCAGTTCTTC. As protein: CASSFGTTNEQFF. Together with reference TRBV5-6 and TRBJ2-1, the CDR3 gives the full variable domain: DAGVTQSPTHLIKTRGQQVTLRCSPKSGHDTVSWYQQALGQGPQFIFQYYEEEERQRGNFPDRFSGHQFPNYSSELNVNALLLGDSALYLCASSFGTTNEQFFGPGTRLTVL.

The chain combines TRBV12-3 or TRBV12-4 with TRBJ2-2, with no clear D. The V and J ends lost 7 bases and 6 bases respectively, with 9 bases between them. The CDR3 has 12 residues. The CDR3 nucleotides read TGTGCCAGCAACGGTTTCTCCGGGGAGCTGTTTTTT. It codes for CASNGFSGELFF.

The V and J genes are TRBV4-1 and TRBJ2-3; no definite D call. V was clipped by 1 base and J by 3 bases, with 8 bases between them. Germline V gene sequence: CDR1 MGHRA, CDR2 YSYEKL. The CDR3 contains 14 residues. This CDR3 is CASSQGPGTDTQYF. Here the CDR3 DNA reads TGCGCCAGCAGCCAAGGCCCTGGAACAGATACGCAGTATTTT.